Below, 20 T cell receptor beta chains from the same sample are listed, as sequenced in a study of CD8 T cells in Susac syndrome. After extraction with the RNeasy kit, roughly 0.45 to 1 ug of the RNA was reverse transcribed using random hexamers. Each CDR3 protein is one row after TCRdb ran MiXCR on the immunoSEQ multiplex PCR reads. The sample lists more than 150,000 distinct CDR3 sequences, around 94% occurring once. Sequenced sample: CD4+ T cells from PBMCs. These receptors originate from a human donor in good health.

CDR3 residues: CAWRTGPSTDTQYF. CDR3 DNA: TGTGCCTGGAGGACGGGGCCAAGCACAGATACGCAGTATTTT. V usage is TRBV30 and J usage is TRBJ2-3; the D gene could be TRBD1 or TRBD2 (5 bases each). From germline, CDR1 is GTSNPN and CDR2 SVGIG (reference sequence). The CDR3 length is 14 residues. V dropped 3 bases and J dropped 0 bases, with 10 bases sitting between them. The full variable domain, with the rest looked up from reference TRBV30 and TRBJ2-3, is SQTIHQWPATLVQPVGSPLSLECTVEGTSNPNLYWYRQAAGRGLQLLFYSVGIGQISSEVPQNLSASRPQDRQFILSSKKLLLSDSGFYLCAWRTGPSTDTQYFGPGTRLTVL.

The chain recombines TRBV12-3 or TRBV12-4 with TRBJ2-5; a weak D match, TRBD2 (5 bases). V dropped 4 bases and J dropped 4 bases, with 16 bases sitting between them. The CDR3 is made up of 15 amino acids. The CDR3 DNA reads as TGTGCCAGCAGTTACGGCGGAGGTGCGGGAGAGACCCAGTACTTC. Translation gives CASSYGGGAGETQYF.

V usage is TRBV18 and J usage is TRBJ1-2; 7 bases fit TRBD1. The CDR3 contains 14 residues. J was trimmed by 2 bases and V by 3 bases; bases with no gene match: 3. The V gene's germline CDR1 is KGHSH and CDR2 LQKENI. CDR3 amino acids: CASSPWGQNYGYTF. In DNA, the CDR3 is TGTGCCAGCTCACCTTGGGGACAGAACTATGGCTACACCTTC.

The gene calls are TRBV3-1 and TRBJ2-3; TRBD2 matches 13 bases. After removal of 7 bases from V and 4 bases from J, the junction contained 8 bases not matched to a gene. The CDR3 spans 16 residues. Germline V gene lookup returns CDR1 LGHDT and CDR2 YNNKEL (reference sequence). CDR3 in DNA: TGTGCCAGCACCCAGGGACTAGCGGGGCGGTCAGATACGCAGTATTTT. Translation gives CASTQGLAGRSDTQYF.

The chain links TRBV20-1 to TRBJ2-7; the D is unclear. The germline gives CDR1 DFQATT, CDR2 SNEGSKA (reference sequence). The CDR3 is 13 amino acids. Trimming took off 3 bases at V and 6 bases at J, with 15 bases between the two ends. CDR3 region: CSARSSVSGEQYF. The CDR3 coding sequence is TGCAGTGCTAGGAGTTCGGTTTCTGGCGAGCAGTACTTC.

The V gene is TRBV20-1, the J gene TRBJ2-3, with 8 nucleotides matching TRBD2. The germline gives CDR1 DFQATT, CDR2 SNEGSKA (reference sequence). V was pared by 6 bases and J by 5 bases, with 10 bases of the junction left unmatched. CDR3 length equals 14 residues. CDR3 bases: TGCAGTGCCGGGAGGGCGGGGGGTGTAGATACGCAGTATTTT. Translation: CSAGRAGGVDTQYF.

This rearrangement joins TRBV28 to TRBJ1-1; D perhaps matches TRBD1 (6 bases). Germline V gives CDR1 MDHEN, CDR2 SYDVKM. Trimming cost V 8 bases and J 8 bases, with 15 bases left between them. The CDR3 has 12 amino acids. In DNA form, the CDR3 reads TGTGCCAGCCTGGGGGGGGCCTCGGAAGCTTTCTTT. Amino acids: CASLGGASEAFF.

The rearrangement joins TRBV2 to TRBJ2-7, with a weak D call TRBD2 (6 bases). Trimming left V 9 bases short and J 1 base short, with 10 bases between. The CDR3 is 12 residues long. From germline, CDR1 is SNHLY and CDR2 FYNNEI. The CDR3 coding sequence is TGTGCCAGTGGAGGGGATTCCTACGAGCAGTACTTC. The encoded protein is CASGGDSYEQYF.

In DNA form, the CDR3 reads TGTGCCAGCAGTTACGGGGAGACAGGCGGTGGATGGGACACTGAAGCTTTCTTT. It specifies CASSYGETGGGWDTEAFF. The genes are TRBV6-2 or TRBV6-3 and TRBJ1-1; possibly TRBD1 for D (6 bases). Trimming shortened V by 2 bases and J by 3 bases, and 22 bases separated the two germline ends. Germline CDR1 reads MNHEY; CDR2 reads SVGEGT. This CDR3 has 18 residues.

This chain links TRBV5-6 with TRBJ2-7; maybe TRBD2 (5 bases). The V end lost 4 bases, the J end lost 3 bases, and 8 bases lay between the germline ends. The CDR3 has 12 amino acids. CDR1 is SGHDT, CDR2 YYEEEE, per germline. This chain's CDR3 is CASSRGDYEQYF. In nucleotides, the CDR3 is TGTGCCAGCAGCCGGGGTGACTACGAGCAGTACTTC.

The chain couples TRBV29-1 to TRBJ2-3; perhaps TRBD2 as D (5 bases). Per the germline V gene, CDR1 is SQVTM and CDR2 is ANQGSEA. Trimming cost V 4 bases and J 6 bases, with 11 bases left between them. The CDR3 loop spans 12 amino acids. The CDR3 DNA reads TGCAGCGTTGGGAGAAGGAGGGATACGCAGTATTTT. Translating it yields CSVGRRRDTQYF.

This chain connects TRBV12-3 or TRBV12-4 to TRBJ2-3, with 9 bases identical to TRBD1. The CDR3 has 14 residues. The V gene end was trimmed by 6 bases and the J gene end by 5 bases; junction bases not matched to a gene: 6. The CDR3 reads CASSLRDREDTQYF. DNA for the CDR3: TGTGCCAGCAGCCTCCGGGACAGGGAAGATACGCAGTATTTT.

This chain links TRBV9 with TRBJ2-7; D is unresolved. Germline V gene lookup returns CDR1 SGDLS and CDR2 YYNGEE. There are 14 residues in the CDR3. V lost 0 bases and J 7 bases, leaving 14 bases between the germline ends. The chain's CDR3 is CASSVAWDVGEQYF. The DNA of the CDR3 is TGTGCCAGCAGCGTAGCTTGGGATGTGGGGGAGCAGTACTTC.

The rearrangement links TRBV2 to TRBJ1-2; 10 bases align to TRBD1. Losses at the gene ends were 4 bases for V and 4 bases for J; bases not matched to a gene: 6. Germline V gene sequence: CDR1 SNHLY, CDR2 FYNNEI. The CDR3 runs to 15 residues. The CDR3 loop is CASSVRQGASYGYTF. DNA for the CDR3: TGTGCCAGCAGTGTTCGACAGGGGGCGAGCTATGGCTACACCTTC.

The V and J genes are TRBV4-3 and TRBJ2-3; TRBD1 might be the D (5 bases). Germline CDR1 LGHNA, CDR2 YSLEER. With 1 base removed from V and 3 bases from J, the gap between germline ends came to 17 bases. The length of the CDR3 is 17 residues. In DNA, the CDR3 is TGCGCCAGCAGCCAAGGGGGCAGTACCAGAAGGACAGATACGCAGTATTTT. Encoded protein: CASSQGGSTRRTDTQYF.

The CDR3 is CASSQHGSPLHF. The CDR3 region has the DNA TGTGCCAGCAGCCAACACGGTTCACCCCTCCACTTT. The V call is TRBV14, the J call TRBJ1-6; no definite D call. V lost 2 bases to trimming and J lost 9 bases, with 5 bases between them. There are 12 residues in the CDR3. Germline CDR1 and CDR2: SGHDN and FVKESK.

The chain carries TRBV7-9 and TRBJ2-3, with 8 bases aligning to TRBD2. V was pared by 5 bases and J by 4 bases, with 2 bases of the junction left unmatched. The CDR3 contains 13 residues. CDR1 and CDR2 from the germline V gene are SEHNR and FQNEAQ (reference sequence). Here the CDR3 reads CASSATSADTQYF. Here the CDR3 DNA reads TGTGCCAGCAGCGCGACTAGCGCAGATACGCAGTATTTT.

V and J are TRBV6-5 and TRBJ2-3; D is perhaps TRBD2 (7 bases). The germline V gene encodes CDR1 MNHEY and CDR2 SVGAGI. The CDR3 is made up of 16 amino acids. V was cut by 0 bases and J by 4 bases, with 14 bases left in between. CDR3 residues: CASSYSTGRVADTQYF. The CDR3, as DNA: TGTGCCAGCAGTTACTCTACAGGGAGGGTAGCAGATACGCAGTATTTT.

The V gene is TRBV20-1, the J gene TRBJ2-5; maybe TRBD2 (6 bases). CDR1 is DFQATT and CDR2 is SNEGSKA in the germline V gene (reference sequence). This CDR3 has 15 amino acids. V was clipped by 5 bases and J by 5 bases, with 21 bases between them. The DNA of the CDR3 is TGCAGTGCTCCCGGAGTAGGGACTCTGGGGGAGACCCAGTACTTC. Encoded protein: CSAPGVGTLGETQYF.

J is TRBJ2-5 and V is TRBV9; D might be TRBD1 (5 bases). Trimming cost V 0 bases and J 4 bases, with 10 bases left between them. The length of the CDR3 is 14 residues. The germline CDR1 and CDR2 sequences are SGDLS and YYNGEE. CDR3 DNA sequence: TGTGCCAGCAGCGTAGGGATCCAGGGAGAGACCCAGTACTTC. The encoded protein is CASSVGIQGETQYF.